This T cell receptor (beta chain) was found in a study of blood T cell repertoires in COVID-19. Overall study context: From T cells, B-cell-depleted T cells, or PBMCs came the material, which was cDNA or gDNA.

Original processing methods: How many nucleated cells were present was estimated from reference gene primer amplification. Produced via immunoSEQ multiplex PCR; TCRdb's table is partial and in-frame only. That table furnishes V, J and clone size, whereas the DNA furnished D and trimming. The table records 75,000 to 100,000 clones, approximately 87% of them present only once. The CDR3 has 11 residues. Trimming stripped 0 bases from V and 15 bases from J, with 12 bases between. Germline V gene data show CDR1 as DFQATT and CDR2 as SNEGSKA (reference sequence). Sequences were obtained from peripheral blood. This receptor was identified in a human donor with acute or convalescent COVID-19. The donor label of this sample is uncertain. This rearrangement joins TRBV20-1 to TRBJ2-1, with D maybe TRBD2 (5 bases). The CDR3: CSARDEGPRFF. CDR3 sequence (DNA): TGCAGTGCTAGAGATGAGGGTCCGCGGTTCTTC.